The source of this T cell receptor beta chain is a study of cytomegalovirus exposure and HLA in healthy donors. Study observations and caveats: As a later analysis revealed, most CMV-associated TCR beta chains appeared HLA-restricted. Across all donors, roughly uniform sequencing depth was an assumption of the presence/absence analyses.

After removal of 2 bases from V and 3 bases from J, the junction contained 0 bases not matched to a gene. In germline, CDR1 is SGHNT, CDR2 YYREEE (reference sequence). This CDR3 region has 15 residues. With 60 Vbeta and 13 Jbeta primers, the PCR was carried out. Here immunoSEQ multiplex PCR was the method, and the copy in TCRdb shows in-frame clones only, minus some. This table holds 170,000 or so clones, over 75% found once. Donors in the study were healthy people who gave bone marrow. In regard to this clone: Its specificity is not known.

Sequencing was performed on PBMCs. The rearrangement joins TRBV5-4 to TRBJ2-3, with 13 bases that match TRBD2. This receptor was obtained from a woman in her 30s in good health and CMV-seronegative. As DNA, the CDR3 is TGTGCCAGCAGCTTACTAGCGGGAGGGACAGATACGCAGTATTTT. Its protein is CASSLLAGGTDTQYF.